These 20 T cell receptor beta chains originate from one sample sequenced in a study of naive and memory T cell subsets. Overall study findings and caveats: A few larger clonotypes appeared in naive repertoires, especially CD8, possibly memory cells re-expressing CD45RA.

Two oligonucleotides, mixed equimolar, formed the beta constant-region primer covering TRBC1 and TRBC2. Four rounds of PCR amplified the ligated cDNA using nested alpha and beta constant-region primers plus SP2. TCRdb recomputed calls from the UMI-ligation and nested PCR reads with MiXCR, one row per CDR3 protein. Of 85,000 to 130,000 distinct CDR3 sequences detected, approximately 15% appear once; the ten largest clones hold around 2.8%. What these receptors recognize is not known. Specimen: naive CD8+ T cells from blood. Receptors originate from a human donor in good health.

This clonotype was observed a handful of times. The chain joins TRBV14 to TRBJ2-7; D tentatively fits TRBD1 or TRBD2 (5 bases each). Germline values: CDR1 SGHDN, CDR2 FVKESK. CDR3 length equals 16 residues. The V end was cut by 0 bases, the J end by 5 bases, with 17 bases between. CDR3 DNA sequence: TGTGCCAGCAGCCAAGACACTCCAGGGACGGTGGACGAGCAGTACTTC. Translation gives CASSQDTPGTVDEQYF.

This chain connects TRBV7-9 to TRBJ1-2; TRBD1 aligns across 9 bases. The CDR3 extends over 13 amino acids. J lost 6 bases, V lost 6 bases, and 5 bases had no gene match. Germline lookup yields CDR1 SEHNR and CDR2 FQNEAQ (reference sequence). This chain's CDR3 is CASRTTGGDGYTF. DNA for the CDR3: TGTGCCAGCAGAACAACAGGGGGCGATGGCTACACCTTC.

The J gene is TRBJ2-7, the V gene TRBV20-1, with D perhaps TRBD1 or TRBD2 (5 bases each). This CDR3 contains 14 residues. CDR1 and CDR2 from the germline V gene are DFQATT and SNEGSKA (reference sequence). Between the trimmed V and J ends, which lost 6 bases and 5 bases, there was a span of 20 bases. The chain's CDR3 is CSAMGPSRYNEQYF. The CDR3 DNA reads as TGCAGTGCAATGGGACCGTCCCGCTATAACGAGCAGTACTTC.

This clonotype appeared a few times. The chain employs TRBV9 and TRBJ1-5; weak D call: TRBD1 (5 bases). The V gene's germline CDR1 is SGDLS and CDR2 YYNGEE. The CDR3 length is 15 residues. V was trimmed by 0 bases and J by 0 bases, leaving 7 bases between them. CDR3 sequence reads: CASSVEGISNQPQHF. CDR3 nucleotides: TGTGCCAGCAGCGTAGAGGGGATTAGCAATCAGCCCCAGCATTTT.

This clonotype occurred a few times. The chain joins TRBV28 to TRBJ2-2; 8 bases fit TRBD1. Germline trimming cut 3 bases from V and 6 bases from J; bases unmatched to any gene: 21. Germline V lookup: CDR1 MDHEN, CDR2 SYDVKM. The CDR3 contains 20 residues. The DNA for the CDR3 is TGTGCCAGCAGTTTGCTCCTCCTTGTACAGGGGGTCGAAATCCCCGGGGAGCTGTTTTTT. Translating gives CASSLLLLVQGVEIPGELFF. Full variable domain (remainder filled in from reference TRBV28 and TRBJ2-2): DVKVTQSSRYLVKRTGEKVFLECVQDMDHENMFWYRQDPGLGLRLIYFSYDVKMKEKGDIPEGYSVSREKKERFSLILESASTNQTSMYLCASSLLLLVQGVEIPGELFFGEGSRLTVL.

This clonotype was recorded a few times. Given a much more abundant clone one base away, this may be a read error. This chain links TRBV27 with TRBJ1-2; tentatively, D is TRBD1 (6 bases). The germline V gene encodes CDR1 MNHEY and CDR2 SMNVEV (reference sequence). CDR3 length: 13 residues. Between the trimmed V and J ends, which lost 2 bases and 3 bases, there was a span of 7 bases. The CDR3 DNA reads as TGTGCCAGCAGTTTAGGACAGCACTATGGCTACACCTTC. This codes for CASSLGQHYGYTF.

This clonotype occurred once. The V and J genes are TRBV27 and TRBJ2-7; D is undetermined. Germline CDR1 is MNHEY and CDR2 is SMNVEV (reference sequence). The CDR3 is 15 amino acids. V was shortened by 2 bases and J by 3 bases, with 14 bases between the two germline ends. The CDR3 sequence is CASSLGPTIIYEQYF. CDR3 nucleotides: TGTGCCAGCAGTTTAGGTCCGACGATAATCTACGAGCAGTACTTC.

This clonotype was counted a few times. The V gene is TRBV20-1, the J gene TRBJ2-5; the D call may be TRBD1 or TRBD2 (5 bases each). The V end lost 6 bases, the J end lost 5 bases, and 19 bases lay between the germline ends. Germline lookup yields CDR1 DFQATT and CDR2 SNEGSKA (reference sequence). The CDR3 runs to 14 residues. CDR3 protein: CSATLGRGDETQYF. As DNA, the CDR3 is TGCAGTGCAACCCTAGGGAGAGGGGACGAGACCCAGTACTTC.

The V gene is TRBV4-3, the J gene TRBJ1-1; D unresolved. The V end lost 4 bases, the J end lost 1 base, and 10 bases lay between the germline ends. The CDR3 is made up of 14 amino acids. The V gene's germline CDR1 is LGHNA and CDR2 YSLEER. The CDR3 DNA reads TGCGCCAGCAGCCCCCAGTGGGGGAACACTGAAGCTTTCTTT. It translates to CASSPQWGNTEAFF.

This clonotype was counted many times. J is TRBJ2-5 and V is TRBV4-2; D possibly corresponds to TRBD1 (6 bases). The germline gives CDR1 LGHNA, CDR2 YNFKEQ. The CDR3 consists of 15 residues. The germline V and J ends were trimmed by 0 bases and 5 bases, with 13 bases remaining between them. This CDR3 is CASSQDRGWQETQYF. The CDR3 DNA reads TGTGCCAGCAGCCAAGATAGGGGGTGGCAGGAGACCCAGTACTTC.

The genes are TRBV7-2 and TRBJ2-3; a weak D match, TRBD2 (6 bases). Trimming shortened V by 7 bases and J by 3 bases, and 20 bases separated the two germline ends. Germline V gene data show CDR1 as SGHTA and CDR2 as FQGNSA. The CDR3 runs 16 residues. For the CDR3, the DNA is TGTGCCAGCATACGCCTCCTTGGGGGACTGACAGATACGCAGTATTTT. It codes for CASIRLLGGLTDTQYF.

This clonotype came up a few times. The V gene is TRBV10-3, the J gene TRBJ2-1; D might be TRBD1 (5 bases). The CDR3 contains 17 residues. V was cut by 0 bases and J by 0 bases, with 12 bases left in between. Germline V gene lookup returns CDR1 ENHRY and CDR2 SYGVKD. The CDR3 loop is CAISESEQGISYNEQFF. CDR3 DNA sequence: TGTGCCATCAGTGAGTCGGAGCAGGGAATCTCCTACAATGAGCAGTTCTTC.

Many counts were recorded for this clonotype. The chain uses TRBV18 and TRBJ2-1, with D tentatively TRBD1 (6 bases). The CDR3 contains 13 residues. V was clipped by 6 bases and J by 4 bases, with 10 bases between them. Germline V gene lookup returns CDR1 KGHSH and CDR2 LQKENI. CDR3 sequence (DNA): TGTGCCAGCTCCCCCGGACAGTACAATGAGCAGTTCTTC. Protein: CASSPGQYNEQFF.

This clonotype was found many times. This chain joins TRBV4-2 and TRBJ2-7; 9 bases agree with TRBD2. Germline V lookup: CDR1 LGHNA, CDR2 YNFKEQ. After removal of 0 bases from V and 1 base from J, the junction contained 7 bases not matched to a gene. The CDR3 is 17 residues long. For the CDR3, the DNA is TGTGCCAGCAGCCAAGAGGGTCGACTAGCGGATTCCTACGAGCAGTACTTC. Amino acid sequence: CASSQEGRLADSYEQYF.

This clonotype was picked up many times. CDR3: CASSLGLAGANEQFF. CDR3 coding DNA: TGTGCCAGCAGCTTGGGACTAGCGGGAGCCAATGAGCAGTTCTTC. The rearrangement uses TRBV11-2 and TRBJ2-1; the match to TRBD2 covers 14 bases. With V trimmed by 3 bases and J by 6 bases, 1 base remained unmatched. Germline CDR1 reads SGHAT; CDR2 reads FQNNGV. The CDR3 runs 15 residues.

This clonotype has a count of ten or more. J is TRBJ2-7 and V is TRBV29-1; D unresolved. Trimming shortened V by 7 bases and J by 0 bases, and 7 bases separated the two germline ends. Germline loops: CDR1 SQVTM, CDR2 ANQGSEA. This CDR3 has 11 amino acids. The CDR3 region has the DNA TGCAGCGCCCGAAGCTCCTACGAGCAGTACTTC. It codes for CSARSSYEQYF.

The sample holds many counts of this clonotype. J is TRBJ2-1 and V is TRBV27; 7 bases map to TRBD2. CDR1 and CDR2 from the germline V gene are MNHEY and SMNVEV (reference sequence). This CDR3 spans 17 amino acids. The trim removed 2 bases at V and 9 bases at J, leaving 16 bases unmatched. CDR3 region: CASSLGWTRKVTFEQFF. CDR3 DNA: TGTGCCAGCAGTTTAGGATGGACTAGAAAAGTGACGTTTGAGCAGTTCTTC.

The CDR3: CASNPTARGEKLFF. DNA of the CDR3: TGTGCCAGCAACCCGACAGCCAGAGGGGAAAAACTGTTTTTT. The genes are TRBV12-3 or TRBV12-4 and TRBJ1-4; weak D call: TRBD1 (5 bases). This CDR3 has 14 residues. V was clipped by 7 bases and J by 8 bases, with 17 bases between them.

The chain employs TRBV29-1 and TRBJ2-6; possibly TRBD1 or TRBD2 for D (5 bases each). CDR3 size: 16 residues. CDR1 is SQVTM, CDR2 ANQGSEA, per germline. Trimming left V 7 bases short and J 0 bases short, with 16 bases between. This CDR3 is CSDGRGRGSGANVLTF. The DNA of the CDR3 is TGCAGCGACGGTAGGGGCCGGGGCTCTGGGGCCAACGTCCTGACTTTC. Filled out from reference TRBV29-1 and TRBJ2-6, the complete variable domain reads SAVISQKPSRDICQRGTSLTIQCQVDSQVTMMFWYRQQPGQSLTLIATANQGSEATYESGFVIDKFPISRPNLTFSTLTVSNMSPEDSSIYLCSDGRGRGSGANVLTFGAGSRLTVL.

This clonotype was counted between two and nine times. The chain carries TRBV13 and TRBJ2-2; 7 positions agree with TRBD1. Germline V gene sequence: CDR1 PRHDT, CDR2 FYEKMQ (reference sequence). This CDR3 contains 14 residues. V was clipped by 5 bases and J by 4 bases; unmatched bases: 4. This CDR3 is CASSHRGFTGELFF. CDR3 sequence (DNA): TGTGCCAGCAGCCACAGGGGATTCACCGGGGAGCTGTTTTTT.